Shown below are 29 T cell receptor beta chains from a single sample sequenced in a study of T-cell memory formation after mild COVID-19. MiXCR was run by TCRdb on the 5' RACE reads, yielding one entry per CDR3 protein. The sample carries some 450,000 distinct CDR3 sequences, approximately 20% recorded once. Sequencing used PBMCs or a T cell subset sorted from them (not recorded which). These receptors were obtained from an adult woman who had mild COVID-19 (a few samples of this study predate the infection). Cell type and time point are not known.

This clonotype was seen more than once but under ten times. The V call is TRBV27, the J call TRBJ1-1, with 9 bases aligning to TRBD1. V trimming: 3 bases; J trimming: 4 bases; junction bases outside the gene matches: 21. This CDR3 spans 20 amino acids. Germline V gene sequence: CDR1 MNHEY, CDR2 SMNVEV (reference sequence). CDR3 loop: CASSFTTGQGRGKRATEAFF. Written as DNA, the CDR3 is TGTGCCAGCAGTTTCACCACGGGACAGGGCCGAGGTAAGAGGGCCACTGAAGCTTTCTTT.

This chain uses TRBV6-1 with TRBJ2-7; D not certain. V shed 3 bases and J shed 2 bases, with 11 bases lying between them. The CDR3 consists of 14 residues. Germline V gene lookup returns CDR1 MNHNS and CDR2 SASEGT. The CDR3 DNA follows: TGTGCCAGCAGTGACTCACTTGTCCCCTACGAGCAGTACTTC. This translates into CASSDSLVPYEQYF.

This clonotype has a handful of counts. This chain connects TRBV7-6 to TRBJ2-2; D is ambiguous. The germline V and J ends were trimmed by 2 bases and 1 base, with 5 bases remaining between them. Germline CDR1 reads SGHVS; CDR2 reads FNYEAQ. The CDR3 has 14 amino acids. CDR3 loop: CASSLSVNTGELFF. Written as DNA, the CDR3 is TGTGCCAGCAGCTTAAGTGTGAACACCGGGGAGCTGTTTTTT. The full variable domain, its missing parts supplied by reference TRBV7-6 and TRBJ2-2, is GAGVSQSPRYKVTKRGQDVALRCDPISGHVSLYWYRQALGQGPEFLTYFNYEAQQDKSGLPNDRFSAERPEGSISTLTIQRTEQRDSAMYRCASSLSVNTGELFFGEGSRLTVL.

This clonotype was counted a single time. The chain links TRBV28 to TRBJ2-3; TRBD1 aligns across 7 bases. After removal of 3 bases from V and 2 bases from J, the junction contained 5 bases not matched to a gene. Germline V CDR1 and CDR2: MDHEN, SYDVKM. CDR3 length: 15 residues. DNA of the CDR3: TGTGCCAGCAGTTTTCCCGACAGGGCCACAGATACGCAGTATTTT. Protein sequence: CASSFPDRATDTQYF.

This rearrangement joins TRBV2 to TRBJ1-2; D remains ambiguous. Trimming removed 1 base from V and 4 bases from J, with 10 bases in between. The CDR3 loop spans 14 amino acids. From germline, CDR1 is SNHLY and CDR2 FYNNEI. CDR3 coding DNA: TGTGCCAGCAGTGAAGAGGCAGCTACCTATGGCTACACCTTC. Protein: CASSEEAATYGYTF.

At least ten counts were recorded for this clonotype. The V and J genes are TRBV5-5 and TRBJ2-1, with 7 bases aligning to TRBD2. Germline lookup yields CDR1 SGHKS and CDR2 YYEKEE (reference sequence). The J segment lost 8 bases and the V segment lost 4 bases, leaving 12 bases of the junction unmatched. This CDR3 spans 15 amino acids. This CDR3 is CASSPERGSPHEQFF. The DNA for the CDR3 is TGTGCCAGCAGCCCGGAACGCGGGAGTCCCCATGAGCAGTTCTTC. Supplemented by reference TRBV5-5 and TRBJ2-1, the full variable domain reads DAGVTQSPTHLIKTRGQQVTLRCSPISGHKSVSWYQQVLGQGPQFIFQYYEKEERGRGNFPDRFSARQFPNYSSELNVNALLLGDSALYLCASSPERGSPHEQFFGPGTRLTVL.

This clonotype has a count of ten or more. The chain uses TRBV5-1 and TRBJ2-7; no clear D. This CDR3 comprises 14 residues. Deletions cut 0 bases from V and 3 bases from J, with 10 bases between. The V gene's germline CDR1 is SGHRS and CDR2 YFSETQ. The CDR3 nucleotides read TGCGCCAGCAGCTTGGTAGTGGGCTACTACGAGCAGTACTTC. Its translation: CASSLVVGYYEQYF.

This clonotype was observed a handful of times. DNA of the CDR3: TGTGCCAGCAGCCAACCGACACTCGGAGATGAGCAGTTCTTC. Translated: CASSQPTLGDEQFF. The rearrangement uses TRBV4-2 and TRBJ2-1; no reliable D call. Between the trimmed V and J ends, which lost 2 bases and 8 bases, there was a span of 13 bases. Per germline, CDR1 LGHNA and CDR2 YNFKEQ. The CDR3 loop spans 14 amino acids.

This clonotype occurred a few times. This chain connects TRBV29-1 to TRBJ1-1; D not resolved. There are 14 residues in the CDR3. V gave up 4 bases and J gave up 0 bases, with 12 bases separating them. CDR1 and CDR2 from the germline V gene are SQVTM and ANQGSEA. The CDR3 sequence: CSVVGSNMNTEAFF. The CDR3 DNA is TGCAGCGTTGTTGGCAGCAACATGAACACTGAAGCTTTCTTT.

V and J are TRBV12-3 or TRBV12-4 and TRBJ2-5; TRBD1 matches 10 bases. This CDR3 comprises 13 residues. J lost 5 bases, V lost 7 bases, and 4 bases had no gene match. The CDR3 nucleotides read TGTGCCAGCACTCGGGACAGGGGTGAGACCCAGTACTTC. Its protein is CASTRDRGETQYF.

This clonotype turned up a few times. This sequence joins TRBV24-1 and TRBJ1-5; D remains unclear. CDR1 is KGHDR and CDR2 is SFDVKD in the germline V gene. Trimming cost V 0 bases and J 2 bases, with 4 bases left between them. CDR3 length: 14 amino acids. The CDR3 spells CATSDLSGNQPQHF. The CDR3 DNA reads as TGTGCCACCAGTGATTTGTCGGGCAATCAGCCCCAGCATTTT.

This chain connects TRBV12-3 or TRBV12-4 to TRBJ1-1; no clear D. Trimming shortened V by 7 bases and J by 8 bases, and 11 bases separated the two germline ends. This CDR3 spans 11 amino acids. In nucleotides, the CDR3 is TGTGCCAGCACCCCGGGGAGGGAAGCTTTCTTT. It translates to CASTPGREAFF.

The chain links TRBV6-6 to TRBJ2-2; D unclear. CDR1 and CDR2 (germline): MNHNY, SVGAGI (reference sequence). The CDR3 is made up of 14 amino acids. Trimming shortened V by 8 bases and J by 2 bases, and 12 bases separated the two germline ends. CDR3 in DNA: TGTGCCAGCCGCGGCACCTTAAACACCGGGGAGCTGTTTTTT. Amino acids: CASRGTLNTGELFF.

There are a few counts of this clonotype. CDR3 region: CASSVYEQYF. In DNA, the CDR3 is TGTGCCAGCAGTGTATACGAGCAGTACTTC. The chain combines TRBV2 with TRBJ2-7; D unresolved. This CDR3 has 10 residues. Germline-derived CDR1 and CDR2 are SNHLY and FYNNEI. V lost 4 bases to trimming and J lost 4 bases, with 2 bases between them.

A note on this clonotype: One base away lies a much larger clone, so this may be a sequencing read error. CDR3 sequence: CASSAGEADTKYF. The CDR3 DNA sequence: TGTGCCAGCAGTGCGGGAGAGGCAGATACGAAGTATTTT. The gene calls are TRBV12-3 or TRBV12-4 and TRBJ2-3, with 7 bases that match TRBD2. The CDR3 runs 13 residues.

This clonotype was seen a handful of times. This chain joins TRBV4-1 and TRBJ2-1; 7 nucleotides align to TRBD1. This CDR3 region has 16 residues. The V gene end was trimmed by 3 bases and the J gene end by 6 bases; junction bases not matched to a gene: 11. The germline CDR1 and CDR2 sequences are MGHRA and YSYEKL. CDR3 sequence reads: CASSQPRQGSGNEQFF. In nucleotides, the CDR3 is TGCGCCAGCAGCCAGCCCCGACAGGGTTCGGGCAATGAGCAGTTCTTC.

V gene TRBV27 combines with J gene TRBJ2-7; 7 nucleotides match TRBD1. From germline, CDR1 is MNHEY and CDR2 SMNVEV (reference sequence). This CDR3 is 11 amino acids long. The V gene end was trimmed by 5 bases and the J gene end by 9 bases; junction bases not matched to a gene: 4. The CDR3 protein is CASSQGDVQYF. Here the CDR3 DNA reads TGTGCCAGCAGTCAGGGGGATGTGCAGTACTTC.

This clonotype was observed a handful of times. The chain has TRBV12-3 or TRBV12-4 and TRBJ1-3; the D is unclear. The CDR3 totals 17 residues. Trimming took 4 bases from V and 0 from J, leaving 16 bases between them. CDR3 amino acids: CASSSPFVRVSGNTIYF. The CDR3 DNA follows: TGTGCCAGCAGTTCCCCTTTTGTTCGTGTCTCTGGAAACACCATATATTTT.

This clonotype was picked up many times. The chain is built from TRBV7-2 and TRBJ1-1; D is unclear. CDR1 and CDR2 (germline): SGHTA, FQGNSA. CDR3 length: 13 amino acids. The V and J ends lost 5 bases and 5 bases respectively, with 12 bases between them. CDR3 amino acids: CASSPYLRTEAFF. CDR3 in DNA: TGTGCCAGCAGCCCGTATTTGAGGACTGAAGCTTTCTTT.

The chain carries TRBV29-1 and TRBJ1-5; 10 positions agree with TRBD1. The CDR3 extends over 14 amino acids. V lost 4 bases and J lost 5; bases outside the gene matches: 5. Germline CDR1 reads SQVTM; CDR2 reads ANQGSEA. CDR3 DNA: TGCAGCGTTGCAGCGGGGACAGGGGATCAGCCCCAGCATTTT. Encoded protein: CSVAAGTGDQPQHF.

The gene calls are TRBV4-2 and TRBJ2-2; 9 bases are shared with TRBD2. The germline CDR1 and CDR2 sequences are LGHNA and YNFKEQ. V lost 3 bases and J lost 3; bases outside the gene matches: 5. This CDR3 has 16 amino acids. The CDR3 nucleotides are TGTGCCAGCAGCCAGGGCGGGGGGGACCACACCGGGGAGCTGTTTTTT. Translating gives CASSQGGGDHTGELFF.

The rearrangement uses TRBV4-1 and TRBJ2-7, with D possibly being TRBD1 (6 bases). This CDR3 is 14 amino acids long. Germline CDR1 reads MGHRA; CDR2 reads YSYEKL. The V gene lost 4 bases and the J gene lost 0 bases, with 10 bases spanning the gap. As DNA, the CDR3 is TGCGCCAGCAGCCGTGTAGGGGGCTCCTACGAGCAGTACTTC. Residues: CASSRVGGSYEQYF.

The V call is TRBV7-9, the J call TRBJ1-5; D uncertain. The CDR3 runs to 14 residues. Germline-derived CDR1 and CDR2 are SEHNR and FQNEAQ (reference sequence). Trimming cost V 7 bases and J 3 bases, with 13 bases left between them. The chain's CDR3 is CASTQGPSNQPQHF. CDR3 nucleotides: TGTGCCAGCACCCAAGGGCCGTCCAATCAGCCCCAGCATTTT.

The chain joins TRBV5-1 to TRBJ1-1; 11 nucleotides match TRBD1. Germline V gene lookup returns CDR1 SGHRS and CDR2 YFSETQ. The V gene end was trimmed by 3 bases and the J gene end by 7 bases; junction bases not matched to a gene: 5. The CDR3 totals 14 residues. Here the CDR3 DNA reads TGCGCCAGCAGCTCCGGACAGGGGGCAAATGAAGCTTTCTTT. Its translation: CASSSGQGANEAFF.

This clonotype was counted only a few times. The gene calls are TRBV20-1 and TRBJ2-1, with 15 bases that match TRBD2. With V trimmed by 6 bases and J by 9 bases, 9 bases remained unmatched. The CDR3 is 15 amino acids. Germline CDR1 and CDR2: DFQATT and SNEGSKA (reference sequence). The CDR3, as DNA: TGCAGTGCCCCTAGGACTAGCGGGGGGGCTCGTGAGCAGTTCTTC. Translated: CSAPRTSGGAREQFF.

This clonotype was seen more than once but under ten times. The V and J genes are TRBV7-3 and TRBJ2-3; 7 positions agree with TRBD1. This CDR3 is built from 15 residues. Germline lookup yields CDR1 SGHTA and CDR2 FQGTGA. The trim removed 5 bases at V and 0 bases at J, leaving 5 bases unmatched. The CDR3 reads CASSRGQASTDTQYF. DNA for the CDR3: TGTGCCAGCAGCCGCGGACAGGCTAGCACAGATACGCAGTATTTT.

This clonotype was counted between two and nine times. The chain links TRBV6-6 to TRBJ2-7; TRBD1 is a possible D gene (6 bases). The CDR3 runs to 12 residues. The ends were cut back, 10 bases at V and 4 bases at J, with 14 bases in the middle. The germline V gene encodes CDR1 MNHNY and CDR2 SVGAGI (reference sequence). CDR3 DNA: TGTGCCACGCAGGGGTCCGGGTACGAGCAGTACTTC. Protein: CATQGSGYEQYF.

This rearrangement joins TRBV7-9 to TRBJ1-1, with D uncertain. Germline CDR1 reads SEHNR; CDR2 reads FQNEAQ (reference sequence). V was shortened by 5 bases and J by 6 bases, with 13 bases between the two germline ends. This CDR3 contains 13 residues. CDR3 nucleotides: TGTGCCAGCAGCCTAAACCGGGCAGCTGAAGCTTTCTTT. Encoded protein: CASSLNRAAEAFF.

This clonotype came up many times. The CDR3 nucleotides read TGTGCCAGCAGGAGGATAGAAGCAGATACGCAGTATTTT. This encodes CASRRIEADTQYF. The chain carries TRBV2 and TRBJ2-3; D is unclear. Trimming cost V 6 bases and J 4 bases, with 11 bases left between them. The CDR3 has 13 amino acids. Germline assignment: CDR1 SNHLY and CDR2 FYNNEI.